The 32 T cell receptor beta chains reported below all come from one sample, sequenced in a study of cytomegalovirus exposure and HLA in healthy donors. Primers for the PCR totalled 60 Vbeta and 13 Jbeta. Sequencing used immunoSEQ multiplex PCR; TCRdb keeps in-frame clones, though not all of them. The sample shows roughly 250,000 clones, 70% to 90% of them seen only once. Sequenced input: PBMCs. The receptor set was obtained from a woman in her thirties or forties in good health and CMV-seropositive.

The chain employs TRBV4-3 and TRBJ1-6; TRBD1 aligns across 7 bases. Germline V lookup: CDR1 LGHNA, CDR2 YSLEER. V shed 2 bases and J 4 bases; nucleotides not matched to a gene: 2. This CDR3 has 15 amino acids. CDR3: CASSQWGQYNSPLHF. The CDR3 region has the DNA TGCGCCAGCAGCCAATGGGGACAGTATAATTCACCCCTCCACTTT.

This clone showed up just once. The rearrangement links TRBV28 to TRBJ2-1; 7 nucleotides align to TRBD2. The CDR3 covers 14 residues. Germline V lookup: CDR1 MDHEN, CDR2 SYDVKM. The V segment lost 5 bases and the J segment 7 bases; nucleotides outside the gene matches: 8. The CDR3 loop is CASSTRESGNEQFF. In DNA, the CDR3 is TGTGCCAGCAGTACGCGGGAGTCGGGGAATGAGCAGTTCTTC.

As DNA, the CDR3 is TGTGCCAGCAGTTCCCCGGGAGGGCCCGATTATCAGCCCCAGCATTTT. It codes for CASSSPGGPDYQPQHF. The rearrangement uses TRBV28 and TRBJ1-5; D gene unclear. The CDR3 is 16 amino acids. Trimming took 4 bases from V and 5 from J, leaving 18 bases between them. The germline V gene encodes CDR1 MDHEN and CDR2 SYDVKM.

The chain combines TRBV28 with TRBJ1-2; D is unclear. V dropped 5 bases and J dropped 0 bases, with 13 bases sitting between them. Germline-derived CDR1 and CDR2 are MDHEN and SYDVKM. This CDR3 is 15 amino acids long. The CDR3 coding sequence is TGTGCCAGCAGTCTCCGACGGGGTTCTAACTATGGCTACACCTTC. It encodes CASSLRRGSNYGYTF.

The V and J genes are TRBV2 and TRBJ2-1; 10 bases align to TRBD2. Per the germline V gene, CDR1 is SNHLY and CDR2 is FYNNEI. The CDR3 sequence is 14 residues long. Unmatched junction bases numbered 4, after V lost 6 bases and J lost 5 bases. CDR3 region: CASRGLAANNEQFF. CDR3 DNA sequence: TGTGCCAGCAGAGGACTAGCGGCAAACAATGAGCAGTTCTTC.

This rearrangement joins TRBV11-3 to TRBJ2-1; 8 bases map to TRBD1. V lost 5 bases, J lost 7 bases, and 10 bases stayed unmatched. CDR1 and CDR2 from the germline V gene are SGHNT and YENEEA. The CDR3 runs to 15 residues. In DNA form, the CDR3 reads TGTGCCAGCAGCAAACGACAGGGGATGGTAAATGAGCAGTTCTTC. It specifies CASSKRQGMVNEQFF.

This clone was observed at least ten times. The chain combines TRBV6-1 with TRBJ2-3, with 14 bases that match TRBD2. V dropped 4 bases and J dropped 6; count of bases not matched to a gene: 3. The germline CDR1 and CDR2 sequences are MNHNS and SASEGT. CDR3 size: 15 residues. This chain's CDR3 is CASSGLAGGSDTQYF. The CDR3 DNA is TGTGCCAGCAGTGGACTAGCGGGAGGGTCGGATACGCAGTATTTT.

This clone was seen more than once but under ten times. This chain connects TRBV2 to TRBJ2-3; possible D gene TRBD2, 6 bases. Germline values: CDR1 SNHLY, CDR2 FYNNEI. The CDR3 extends over 15 amino acids. Trimming cost V 6 bases and J 5 bases, with 18 bases left between them. Here the CDR3 reads CASRGATGSEDTQYF. The CDR3 nucleotides read TGTGCCAGCAGAGGAGCAACCGGGAGTGAAGATACGCAGTATTTT.

J is TRBJ1-4 and V is TRBV28; TRBD1 matches 7 bases. This CDR3 contains 15 residues. CDR1 is MDHEN and CDR2 is SYDVKM in the germline V gene. V was pared by 6 bases and J by 5 bases, with 9 bases of the junction left unmatched. The CDR3 sequence is CASRLQGGPNEKLFF. The CDR3, as DNA: TGTGCCAGCAGACTTCAGGGGGGACCAAATGAAAAACTGTTTTTT. Full variable domain (remainder filled in from reference TRBV28 and TRBJ1-4): DVKVTQSSRYLVKRTGEKVFLECVQDMDHENMFWYRQDPGLGLRLIYFSYDVKMKEKGDIPEGYSVSREKKERFSLILESASTNQTSMYLCASRLQGGPNEKLFFGSGTQLSVL.

The V gene is TRBV4-3, the J gene TRBJ1-1; D uncertain. The CDR3 is 15 amino acids. Germline values: CDR1 LGHNA, CDR2 YSLEER. Trimming took 0 bases from V and 3 from J, leaving 11 bases between them. The CDR3 sequence: CASSQDPVTHTEAFF. The CDR3 nucleotides read TGCGCCAGCAGCCAAGATCCGGTTACCCACACTGAAGCTTTCTTT.

This sequence joins TRBV10-1 and TRBJ2-7; TRBD1 agrees at 9 bases. The CDR3 runs 15 residues. Germline values: CDR1 WNHNN, CDR2 SYGVQD (reference sequence). With V trimmed by 3 bases and J by 2 bases, 5 bases remained unmatched. For the CDR3, the DNA is TGCGCCAGCAGTGAAACAGGGGGCAGTACCTACGAGCAGTACTTC. Residues: CASSETGGSTYEQYF.

The chain joins TRBV30 to TRBJ1-4; D is possibly TRBD1 (5 bases). Trimming stripped 0 bases from V and 3 bases from J, with 11 bases between. The CDR3 runs to 15 residues. CDR1 and CDR2 from the germline V gene are GTSNPN and SVGIG (reference sequence). The CDR3 is CAWSVRWGANEKLFF. CDR3 nucleotides: TGTGCCTGGAGTGTACGTTGGGGGGCTAATGAAAAACTGTTTTTT.

This chain joins TRBV30 and TRBJ1-1, with no clear D. V lost 0 bases to trimming and J lost 11 bases, with 10 bases between them. Germline values: CDR1 GTSNPN, CDR2 SVGIG (reference sequence). The CDR3 spans 11 residues. CDR3: CAWSVSIFAFF. The DNA of the CDR3 is TGTGCCTGGAGTGTATCCATTTTTGCTTTCTTT.

The table lists this clone with a count of one. The V gene is TRBV13, the J gene TRBJ2-2, with TRBD2 matching 8 bases. The germline V gene has CDR1 PRHDT and CDR2 FYEKMQ (reference sequence). With V trimmed by 0 bases and J by 6 bases, 12 bases remained unmatched. This CDR3 is built from 18 residues. The CDR3 protein is CASSLGGMRAGAAGELFF. CDR3 nucleotides: TGTGCCAGCAGCTTAGGTGGGATGCGAGCGGGAGCGGCCGGGGAGCTGTTTTTT. The variable domain in full, with the rest retrieved from reference TRBV13 and TRBJ2-2, is AAGVIQSPRHLIKEKRETATLKCYPIPRHDTVYWYQQGPGQDPQFLISFYEKMQSDKGSIPDRFSAQQFSDYHSELNMSSLELGDSALYFCASSLGGMRAGAAGELFFGEGSRLTVL.

The chain combines TRBV7-2 with TRBJ1-2; D is uncertain. V shed 4 bases and J shed 10 bases, with 19 bases lying between them. Germline V CDR1 and CDR2: SGHTA, FQGNSA. The CDR3 covers 14 residues. The CDR3 coding sequence is TGTGCCAGCAGCTCCACTACCGAATCAGTGGTCTACACCTTC. Protein sequence: CASSSTTESVVYTF.

The chain carries TRBV4-2 and TRBJ1-2, with D possibly being TRBD1 (6 bases). The CDR3 is 14 amino acids. V lost 1 base and J lost 7, with 13 bases in between. Germline V gene sequence: CDR1 LGHNA, CDR2 YNFKEQ. The CDR3 DNA reads TGTGCCAGCAGCCAAGGGAACAGGGCGGGTGGCTACACCTTC. Encoded protein: CASSQGNRAGGYTF.

In the case of this clone: At one end, the junction sequence differs from germline, possibly due to a read error. This CDR3 is CASSLVGGGRAGANGLTF. The CDR3 coding sequence is TGTGCCAGCAGCTTAGTAGGCGGGGGGCGGGCCGGGGCCAACGGCCTGACTTTC. The chain employs TRBV7-2 and TRBJ2-6, with TRBD2 identical over 8 bases. CDR1 is SGHTA, CDR2 FQGNSA, per germline. The CDR3 totals 18 residues.

The rearrangement links TRBV28 to TRBJ2-4; D gene uncertain. There are 13 residues in the CDR3. From germline, CDR1 is MDHEN and CDR2 SYDVKM. V was shortened by 3 bases and J by 3 bases, with 6 bases between the two germline ends. CDR3 region: CASSFGDKNIQYF. The CDR3 coding sequence is TGTGCCAGCAGTTTCGGAGACAAAAACATTCAGTACTTC.

This clone was picked up one time. V gene TRBV6-1 combines with J gene TRBJ2-7, with 11 bases matching TRBD2. The length of the CDR3 is 15 residues. V lost 4 bases, J lost 2 bases, and 4 bases stayed unmatched. CDR1 is MNHNS and CDR2 is SASEGT in the germline V gene. The CDR3 here is CASSAGLAGTYEQYF. CDR3 bases: TGTGCCAGCAGTGCCGGACTAGCGGGTACCTACGAGCAGTACTTC.

The J gene is TRBJ2-5, the V gene TRBV30; 10 nucleotides match TRBD1. Matching the DNA end better, TRBJ2-7 makes the J call doubtful. This CDR3 region has 15 residues. Germline CDR1 GTSNPN, CDR2 SVGIG (reference sequence). CDR3 protein: CAWSVWDRGTYEQYF. Here the CDR3 DNA reads TGTGCCTGGAGTGTATGGGACAGGGGAACCTACGAGCAGTACTTC.

The chain recombines TRBV5-1 with TRBJ2-2; 12 bases fit TRBD2. This CDR3 region has 17 residues. V trimming: 2 bases; J trimming: 4 bases; junction bases outside the gene matches: 6. Germline lookup yields CDR1 SGHRS and CDR2 YFSETQ. CDR3 region: CASSFLAGGPGTGELFF. The CDR3 region has the DNA TGCGCCAGCAGCTTCCTAGCGGGAGGGCCGGGCACCGGGGAGCTGTTTTTT.

Here the CDR3 DNA reads TGTGCCAGCAGTTTCACGGGGGTAGGCGGCTACACCTTC. This gives the protein CASSFTGVGGYTF. J is TRBJ1-2 and V is TRBV27; perhaps TRBD1 as D (5 bases). The germline V gene encodes CDR1 MNHEY and CDR2 SMNVEV (reference sequence). The CDR3 has 13 amino acids. The V gene lost 3 bases and the J gene lost 8 bases, with 13 bases spanning the gap.

The genes are TRBV30 and TRBJ1-2; D perhaps matches TRBD1 (6 bases). Germline-derived CDR1 and CDR2 are GTSNPN and SVGIG (reference sequence). The CDR3 totals 14 residues. The ends were cut back, 5 bases at V and 4 bases at J, with 17 bases in the middle. The DNA of the CDR3 is TGTGCCTGGGGACCCGGACAGAGAATCTATGGCTACACCTTC. It is translated as CAWGPGQRIYGYTF.

The rearrangement joins TRBV10-3 to TRBJ2-7, with 9 positions matching TRBD1. Germline V gene sequence: CDR1 ENHRY, CDR2 SYGVKD. This CDR3 contains 13 residues. The V and J ends lost 8 bases and 1 base, in that order; junction bases with no gene match: 3. The CDR3 sequence: CAISGTGSYEQYF. The CDR3 bases are TGTGCCATCTCCGGGACAGGGTCCTACGAGCAGTACTTC.

The V gene is TRBV7-9, the J gene TRBJ1-2; 8 bases map to TRBD1. The trim removed 5 bases at V and 5 bases at J, leaving 4 bases unmatched. CDR3 size: 13 residues. Germline V gene sequence: CDR1 SEHNR, CDR2 FQNEAQ (reference sequence). CDR3: CASSGQGEYGYTF. The CDR3 DNA reads TGTGCCAGCAGCGGACAGGGAGAATATGGCTACACCTTC.

This clone was detected once. This chain connects TRBV7-9 to TRBJ1-4, with D unclear. The V end was cut by 0 bases, the J end by 4 bases, with 12 bases between. CDR3 length equals 16 residues. CDR1 and CDR2 from the germline V gene are SEHNR and FQNEAQ (reference sequence). The CDR3, as DNA: TGTGCCAGCAGCTTAGCTACCGGTACTAGTAATGAAAAACTGTTTTTT. Its protein is CASSLATGTSNEKLFF.

This rearrangement joins TRBV19 to TRBJ2-5; no clear D gene. CDR3 length: 15 residues. V was clipped by 0 bases and J by 7 bases, with 15 bases between them. Germline-derived CDR1 and CDR2 are LNHDA and SQIVND (reference sequence). The CDR3 DNA sequence: TGTGCCAGTAGTATAGATCTCGGATCAAGAGGGACCCAGTACTTC. Its translation: CASSIDLGSRGTQYF. Supplemented by reference TRBV19 and TRBJ2-5, the full variable domain reads DGGITQSPKYLFRKEGQNVTLSCEQNLNHDAMYWYRQDPGQGLRLIYYSQIVNDFQKGDIAEGYSVSREKKESFPLTVTSAQKNPTAFYLCASSIDLGSRGTQYFGPGTRLLVL.

The chain couples TRBV4-1 to TRBJ2-2, with 8 bases that match TRBD1. The CDR3 contains 15 residues. V shed 4 bases and J 6 bases; nucleotides not matched to a gene: 7. Germline V gene data show CDR1 as MGHRA and CDR2 as YSYEKL. DNA for the CDR3: TGCGCCAGCAGCCTACAGGGGGATGCTCCCGGGGAGCTGTTTTTT. Protein product: CASSLQGDAPGELFF.

The CDR3 here is CASSALVTAGGTDTQYF. CDR3 DNA sequence: TGTGCCAGCAGCGCCTTGGTAACAGCGGGGGGCACAGATACGCAGTATTTT. This chain joins TRBV5-5 and TRBJ2-3, with 8 bases aligning to TRBD2. Germline CDR1 is SGHKS and CDR2 is YYEKEE (reference sequence). The V gene end was trimmed by 4 bases and the J gene end by 1 base; junction bases not matched to a gene: 11. The CDR3 consists of 17 residues.

The chain links TRBV5-6 to TRBJ2-5; tentatively, D is TRBD2 (6 bases). The CDR3 extends over 13 amino acids. V lost 3 bases to trimming and J lost 5 bases, with 11 bases between them. Germline loops: CDR1 SGHDT, CDR2 YYEEEE. CDR3 region: CASSSGLEETQYF. The CDR3 DNA follows: TGTGCCAGCAGCTCGGGACTGGAGGAGACCCAGTACTTC.

The CDR3 loop is CASRRGQNSYEQYF. In DNA form, the CDR3 reads TGTGCCAGCAGACGCGGACAGAATTCCTACGAGCAGTACTTC. The chain joins TRBV7-8 to TRBJ2-5; TRBD1 might be the D (6 bases). The J call is in doubt because the DNA end fits TRBJ2-7 better. This CDR3 region has 14 residues. In germline, CDR1 is SGHVS, CDR2 FQNEAQ.

The rearrangement joins TRBV5-8 to TRBJ1-2; perhaps TRBD1 as D (6 bases). CDR3 size: 13 residues. CDR1 is SGHTS and CDR2 is YDEGEE in the germline V gene. The V gene lost 4 bases and the J gene lost 6 bases, with 13 bases spanning the gap. The CDR3 is CASSLWTVDGYTF. Written as DNA, the CDR3 is TGTGCCAGCAGCCTGTGGACAGTTGATGGCTACACCTTC.